This TCR beta chain was recorded in a study of control samples from healthy donors and cancer patients (dated by TCRdb to the early 2020s). In this sample, this clone turned up a few times. What this receptor recognizes is not known. No base-level quality is on record; no much larger clone is a single base apart. Reading from cysteine to phenylalanine, the CDR3 counts 12 amino acids. Left in the record is the CDR3 DNA by itself, 36 bases read in frame from the first base. CDR1 and CDR2 are read off the germline V gene as SGHDN and FVKESK. Trimming takes 3 bases from V and 10 bases from J, and the germline ends sit 12 bases apart. Receptors were amplified or captured by the immunoSEQ multiplex PCR assay. In its TCRdb copy, this immuneACCESS table keeps in-frame sequences only and misses some clones. Where compared with another copy, unresolved V genes explain less than half of these, and the others have no known cause. The sample includes about 150,000 clones, with over 90% observed a single time. Approximately 2.5% of the sample lies in the top ten.

This sequence uses TRBV14 and TRBJ1-1; a weak D assignment points to TRBD1 (6 bases agree). The TCR sequence derives from a man over 45 in good health. The sequenced material came from blood. The CDR3 reads CASSHLGGGAFF. The DNA is TGTGCCAGCAGCCACTTAGGGGGGGGAGCTTTCTTT.